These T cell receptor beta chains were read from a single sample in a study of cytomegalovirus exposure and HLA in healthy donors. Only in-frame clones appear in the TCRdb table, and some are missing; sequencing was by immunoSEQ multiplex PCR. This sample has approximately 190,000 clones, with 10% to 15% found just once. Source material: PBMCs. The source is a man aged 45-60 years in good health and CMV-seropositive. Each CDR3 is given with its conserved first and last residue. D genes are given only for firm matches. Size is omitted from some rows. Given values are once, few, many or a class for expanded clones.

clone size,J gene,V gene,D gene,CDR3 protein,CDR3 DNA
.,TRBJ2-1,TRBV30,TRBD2,CAWSVSRTSVFDNEQFF,TGTGCCTGGAGTGTAAGTAGGACTAGCGTATTCGACAATGAGCAGTTCTTC
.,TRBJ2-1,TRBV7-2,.,CASSRGPEQFF,TGTGCCAGCAGCCGCGGGCCAGAGCAGTTCTTC
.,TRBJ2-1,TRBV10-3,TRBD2,CAISSGGANEQFF,TGTGCCATCAGTAGCGGGGGGGCCAATGAGCAGTTCTTC
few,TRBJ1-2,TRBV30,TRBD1,CAWSVTGGGFGYGYTF,TGTGCCTGGAGTGTAACAGGGGGAGGGTTTGGCTATGGCTACACCTTC
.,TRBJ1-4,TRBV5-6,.,CASSSLGSGNEKLFF,TGTGCCAGCAGCTCCCTAGGGAGTGGGAACGAAAAACTGTTTTTT
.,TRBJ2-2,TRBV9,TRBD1,CASSVDRVETGELFF,TGTGCCAGCAGCGTGGACAGGGTAGAGACCGGGGAGCTGTTTTTT
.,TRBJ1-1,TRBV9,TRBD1,CASSVEGTGLGTEAFF,TGTGCCAGCAGCGTAGAGGGGACAGGTTTAGGCACTGAAGCTTTCTTT
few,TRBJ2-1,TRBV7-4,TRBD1,CASSINTGDNEQFF,TGTGCCAGCAGCATTAATACAGGGGACAATGAGCAGTTCTTC
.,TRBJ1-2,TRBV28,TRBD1,CASSGAGTGAHGYTF,TGTGCCAGCAGTGGGGCCGGGACAGGGGCTCACGGCTACACCTTC
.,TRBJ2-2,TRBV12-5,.,CASGFGPGGNTGELFF,TGTGCTAGTGGTTTCGGTCCTGGCGGGAACACCGGGGAGCTGTTTTTT
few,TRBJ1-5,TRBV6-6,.,CASRLDGINQPQHF,TGTGCCAGCAGGCTAGACGGGATTAATCAGCCCCAGCATTTT
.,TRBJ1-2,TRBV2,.,CASSESREVHGYTF,TGTGCCAGCAGTGAGTCGCGAGAAGTCCATGGCTACACCTTC
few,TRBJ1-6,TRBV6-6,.,CATRRGGSAYNSPLHF,TGTGCCACCCGTCGGGGGGGTTCCGCCTATAATTCACCCCTCCACTTT
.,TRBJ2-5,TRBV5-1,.,CASSYPGVQKTQYF,TGCGCCAGCAGCTATCCGGGAGTCCAGAAGACCCAGTACTTC
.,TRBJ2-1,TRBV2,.,CASSETGSSYNEQFF,TGTGCCAGCAGTGAAACGGGGAGCTCCTACAATGAGCAGTTCTTC
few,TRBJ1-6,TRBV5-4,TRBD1,CASIMGRGLRSPLHF,TGTGCCAGCATCATGGGAAGGGGGCTAAGATCACCCCTCCACTTT
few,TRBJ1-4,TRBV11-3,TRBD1,CASSPDRGVGMINEKLFF,TGTGCCAGCAGCCCGGACAGGGGAGTGGGTATGATTAATGAAAAACTGTTTTTT
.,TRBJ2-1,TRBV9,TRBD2,CASSVLAGSSYNEQFF,TGTGCCAGCAGCGTGTTAGCGGGGAGCTCCTACAATGAGCAGTTCTTC
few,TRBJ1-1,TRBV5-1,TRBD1,CASSWGTGTRDTEAFF,TGCGCCAGCAGCTGGGGGACAGGGACTCGTGACACTGAAGCTTTCTTT
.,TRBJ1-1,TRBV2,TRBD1,CASSYGTATEAFF,TGTGCCAGCAGTTACGGGACAGCCACTGAAGCTTTCTTT
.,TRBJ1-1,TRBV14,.,CASSRHQGKEAFF,TGTGCCAGCAGCCGCCATCAGGGAAAAGAAGCTTTCTTT
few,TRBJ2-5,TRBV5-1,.,CASSPSGAPQETQYF,TGCGCCAGCAGCCCGTCTGGAGCCCCCCAAGAGACCCAGTACTTC
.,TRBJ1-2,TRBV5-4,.,CASHSGAASSYPYGYTF,TGTGCCAGCCATAGTGGGGCAGCTTCCTCCTACCCCTATGGCTACACCTTC
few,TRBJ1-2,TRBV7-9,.,CASSLDGVYGYTF,TGTGCCAGCAGCTTAGACGGAGTCTATGGCTACACCTTC
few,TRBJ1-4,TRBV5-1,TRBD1,CASSLGTGAEKLFF,TGCGCCAGCAGCTTGGGGACAGGGGCTGAAAAACTGTTTTTT
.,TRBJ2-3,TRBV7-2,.,CASSRGTASTDTQYF,TGTGCCAGCAGCCGCGGGACAGCAAGCACAGATACGCAGTATTTT
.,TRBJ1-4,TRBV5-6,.,CASSFGGWSNEKLFF,TGTGCCAGCAGCTTCGGGGGGTGGAGTAATGAAAAACTGTTTTTT
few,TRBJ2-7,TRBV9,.,CASSADRGGYEQYF,TGTGCCAGCAGCGCCGACAGGGGAGGGTACGAGCAGTACTTC
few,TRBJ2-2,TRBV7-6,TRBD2,CASSLEAGGLAIGELFF,TGTGCCAGCAGCTTAGAAGCCGGGGGACTAGCAATCGGGGAGCTGTTTTTT
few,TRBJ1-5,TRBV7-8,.,CASSPLGGAKGNQPQHF,TGTGCCAGCAGCCCCCTTGGGGGGGCGAAGGGCAATCAGCCCCAGCATTTT
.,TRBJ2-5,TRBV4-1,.,CASSREDWETQYF,TGCGCCAGCAGCCGCGAAGACTGGGAGACCCAGTACTTC
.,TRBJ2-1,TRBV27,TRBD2,CASGTSGGIYNEQFF,TGTGCCAGTGGGACTAGCGGGGGGATTTACAATGAGCAGTTCTTC
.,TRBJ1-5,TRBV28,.,CASIPGLGGYQPQHF,TGTGCCAGCATTCCGGGGTTAGGGGGTTATCAGCCCCAGCATTTT
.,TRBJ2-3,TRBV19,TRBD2,CASSIIPSGGSTDTQYF,TGTGCCAGTAGTATCATCCCTAGCGGGGGGAGCACAGATACGCAGTATTTT
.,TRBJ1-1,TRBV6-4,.,CASSPNLGGNTEAFF,TGTGCCAGCAGTCCTAATCTCGGGGGGAACACTGAAGCTTTCTTT
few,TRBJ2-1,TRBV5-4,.,CASSFPGGPEYNEQFF,TGTGCCAGCAGCTTCCCCGGGGGGCCAGAGTACAATGAGCAGTTCTTC
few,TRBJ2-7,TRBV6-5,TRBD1,CAIRDRGSYEQYF,TGTGCCATCCGGGACAGGGGATCCTACGAGCAGTACTTC
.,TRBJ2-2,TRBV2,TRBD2,CASSAPAGLAGELFF,TGTGCCAGCAGTGCCCCAGCGGGGTTAGCCGGGGAGCTGTTTTTT
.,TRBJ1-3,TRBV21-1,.,CASARTTSSGNTIYF,TGTGCCAGCGCCAGAACCACAAGCTCTGGAAACACCATATATTTT
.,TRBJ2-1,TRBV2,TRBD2,CASRLAGGLSEQFF,TGTGCCAGCAGGTTAGCGGGGGGGCTTAGTGAGCAGTTCTTC
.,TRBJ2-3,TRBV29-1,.,CSVEEADTQYF,TGCAGCGTTGAGGAGGCAGATACGCAGTATTTT
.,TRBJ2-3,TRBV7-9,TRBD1,CASSLSQGARGDTQYF,TGTGCCAGCAGCTTATCCCAGGGGGCGCGAGGAGATACGCAGTATTTT
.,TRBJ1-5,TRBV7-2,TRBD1,CASSPGTGRSNQPQHF,TGTGCCAGCAGCCCCGGGACAGGGAGGAGCAATCAGCCCCAGCATTTT
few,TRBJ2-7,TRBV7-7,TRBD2,CASSSGTSGSYEQYF,TGTGCTAGCAGCTCCGGGACTAGCGGGTCTTACGAGCAGTACTTC
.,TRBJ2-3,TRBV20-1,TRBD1,CSASVQGGQYF,TGCAGTGCTAGTGTACAGGGGGGGCAGTATTTT
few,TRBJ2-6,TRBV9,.,CASSLLWTDRSGANVLTF,TGTGCCAGCAGTCTCCTCTGGACAGACCGCTCTGGGGCCAACGTCCTGACTTTC
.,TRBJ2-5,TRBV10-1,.,CASSEWRHQETQYF,TGCGCCAGCAGTGAATGGAGGCACCAAGAGACCCAGTACTTC
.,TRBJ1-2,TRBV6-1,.,CASSEMHGGSMRGNYGYTF,TGTGCCAGCAGTGAGATGCACGGGGGATCGATGCGAGGGAACTATGGCTACACCTTC
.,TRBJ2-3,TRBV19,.,CASSRTTTDTQYF,TGTGCCAGTAGTAGGACAACCACAGATACGCAGTATTTT
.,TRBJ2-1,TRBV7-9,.,CASSLGRGGLDEQFF,TGTGCCAGCAGCTTAGGCCGTGGGGGGTTGGATGAGCAGTTCTTC
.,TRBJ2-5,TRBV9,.,CASSAGTTWETQYF,TGTGCCAGCAGCGCCGGGACAACTTGGGAGACCCAGTACTTC
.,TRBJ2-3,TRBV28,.,CASSSPGTPKAQYF,TGTGCCAGCAGTTCCCCGGGGACACCCAAGGCGCAGTATTTT
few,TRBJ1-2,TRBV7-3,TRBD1,CASSPRPGQGNYGYTF,TGTGCCAGCAGCCCCCGGCCGGGACAGGGCAACTATGGCTACACCTTC
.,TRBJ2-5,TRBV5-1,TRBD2,CASSLAGLAGGGFQETQYF,TGCGCCAGCAGCTTGGCCGGACTAGCGGGGGGAGGTTTTCAAGAGACCCAGTACTTC
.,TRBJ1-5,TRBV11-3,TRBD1,CASSLGTGLNQPQHF,TGTGCCAGCAGCTTAGGGACAGGGTTGAATCAGCCCCAGCATTTT